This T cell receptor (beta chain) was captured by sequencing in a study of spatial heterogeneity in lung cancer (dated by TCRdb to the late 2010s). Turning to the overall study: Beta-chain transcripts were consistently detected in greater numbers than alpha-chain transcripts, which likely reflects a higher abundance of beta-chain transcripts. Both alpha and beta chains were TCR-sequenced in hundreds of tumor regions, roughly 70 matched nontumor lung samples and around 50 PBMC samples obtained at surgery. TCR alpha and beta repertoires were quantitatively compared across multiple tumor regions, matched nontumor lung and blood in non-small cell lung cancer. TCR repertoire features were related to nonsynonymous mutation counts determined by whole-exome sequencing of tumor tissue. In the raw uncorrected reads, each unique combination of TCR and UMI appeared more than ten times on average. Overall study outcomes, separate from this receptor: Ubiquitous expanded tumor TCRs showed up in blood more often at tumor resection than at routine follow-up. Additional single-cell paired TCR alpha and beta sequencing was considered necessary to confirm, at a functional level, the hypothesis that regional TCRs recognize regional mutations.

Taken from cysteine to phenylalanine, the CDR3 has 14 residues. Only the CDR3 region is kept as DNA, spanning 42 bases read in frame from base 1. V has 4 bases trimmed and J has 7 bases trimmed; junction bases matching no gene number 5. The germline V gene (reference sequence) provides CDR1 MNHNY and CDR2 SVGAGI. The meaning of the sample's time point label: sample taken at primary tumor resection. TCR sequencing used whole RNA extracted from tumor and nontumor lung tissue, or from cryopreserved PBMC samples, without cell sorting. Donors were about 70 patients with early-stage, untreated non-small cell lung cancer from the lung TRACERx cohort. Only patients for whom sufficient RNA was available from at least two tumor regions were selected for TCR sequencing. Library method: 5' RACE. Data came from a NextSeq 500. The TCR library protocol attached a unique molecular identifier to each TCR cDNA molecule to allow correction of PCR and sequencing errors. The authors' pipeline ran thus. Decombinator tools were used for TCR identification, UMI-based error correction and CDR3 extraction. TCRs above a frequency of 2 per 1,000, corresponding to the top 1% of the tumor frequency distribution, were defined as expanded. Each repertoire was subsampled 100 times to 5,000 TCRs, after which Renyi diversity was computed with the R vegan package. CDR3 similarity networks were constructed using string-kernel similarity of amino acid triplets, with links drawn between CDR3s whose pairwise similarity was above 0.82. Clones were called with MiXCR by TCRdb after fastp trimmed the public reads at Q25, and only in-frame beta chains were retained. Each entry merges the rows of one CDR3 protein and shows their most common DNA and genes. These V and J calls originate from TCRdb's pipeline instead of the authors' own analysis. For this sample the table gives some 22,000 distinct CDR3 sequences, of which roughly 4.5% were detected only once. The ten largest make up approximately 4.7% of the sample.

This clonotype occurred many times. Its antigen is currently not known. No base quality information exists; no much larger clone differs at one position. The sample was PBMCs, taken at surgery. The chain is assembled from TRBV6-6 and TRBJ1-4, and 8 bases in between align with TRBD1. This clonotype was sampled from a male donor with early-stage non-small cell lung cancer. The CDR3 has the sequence CASSSQGAPEKLFF. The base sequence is TGTGCCAGCAGTTCTCAGGGGGCGCCTGAAAAACTGTTTTTT.